This T cell receptor (beta chain) was recorded in a study of blood T cell repertoires in COVID-19. V was clipped by 0 bases and J by 3 bases; unmatched bases: 5. Germline-derived CDR1 and CDR2 are SGDLS and YYNGEE. This CDR3 contains 16 residues. Produced via immunoSEQ multiplex PCR; TCRdb's table is partial and in-frame only. The sample has under 450,000 clones; about 91% are singletons. The sample taken for sequencing was peripheral blood. The rearrangement links TRBV9 to TRBJ2-7, with 11 bases lining up with TRBD2. The sequence was obtained from a woman between 45 and 65 years old with COVID-19, enrolled during active disease. The CDR3 DNA is TGTGCCAGCAGCGTAGGGGCTAGCGGGGGGATCTACGAGCAGTACTTC. Encoded protein: CASSVGASGGIYEQYF.